The 28 T cell receptor gamma chains listed next were all sequenced from one sample in a study of gamma delta lymphoproliferative disorders and STAT genes (dated by TCRdb to the late 2010s). TCR sequencing was performed on genomic DNA from peripheral blood mononuclear cells isolated from patients and controls. Library prep was done by multiplex PCR. TCRdb names Illumina MiSeq as the instrument used. Identical DNA sequences were merged into single rows after TCRdb reprocessed the public reads with CATT. Present in this sample are roughly 2,000 gamma-chain clones, around 11% of which were seen just once. 83% of the sample comes from the top ten. The sample comprised blood. These receptors all come from a human donor with gamma-delta T-cell large granular lymphocyte leukemia.

This clone was seen ten or more times. The chain links TRGV2 to TRGJ1 or TRGJ2. Since TCRdb gives no J gene, matching the DNA to germline was used here to assign it. Per the germline V gene, CDR1 is EGSNGY and CDR2 is YDSYNSKV. The CDR3 totals 12 residues. The ends lost 2 bases at V and 4 bases at J; junction bases unmatched: 2. Here the CDR3 reads CATWDAYYKKLF. The CDR3 DNA sequence: TGTGCCACCTGGGACGCCTATTATAAGAAACTCTTT.

This clone was counted at least ten times. The J gene is TRGJ1 or TRGJ2, the V gene TRGV8. The J gene, missing from TCRdb, was assigned here through DNA to germline matching. The germline V gene encodes CDR1 VENAVY and CDR2 YDSYNSRV. Germline trimming cut 0 bases from V and 4 bases from J; bases unmatched to any gene: 9. The CDR3 length is 15 residues. CDR3 protein: CATWDRLRGYYKKLF. The CDR3 nucleotides read TGTGCCACCTGGGATAGGCTAAGGGGCTATTATAAGAAACTCTTT.

This clone has at least ten counts. The chain is built from TRGV3 and TRGJP. TCRdb offers no J gene call, so here the DNA was matched to germline to obtain one. CDR1 VTNTFY and CDR2 YDVSTARD come from the germline V gene (reference sequence). This CDR3 comprises 17 residues. V was clipped by 4 bases and J by 6 bases; unmatched bases: 9. CDR3 loop: CATWDKAGELGKKIKVF. The CDR3 DNA sequence: TGTGCCACCTGGGATAAGGCGGGAGAGTTGGGCAAAAAAATCAAGGTATTT.

This clone was recorded at least ten times. The chain carries TRGV2 and TRGJP1. TCRdb lists no J gene, so it was determined here by aligning the DNA to germline. This CDR3 spans 13 amino acids. CDR1 and CDR2 (germline): EGSNGY, YDSYNSKV. V shed 0 bases and J 11 bases; nucleotides not matched to a gene: 6. The CDR3 DNA reads TGTGCCACCTGGGACGGGGGAGGGTGGTTCAAGATATTT. It encodes CATWDGGGWFKIF.

This clone was observed a handful of times. The chain recombines TRGV5 with TRGJ1 or TRGJ2. Matching the DNA to germline supplied the J gene, which TCRdb does not give. Germline CDR1 and CDR2: VINAFY and YDVSNSKD. J lost 6 bases, V lost 0 bases, and 8 bases had no gene match. The CDR3 totals 14 residues. The CDR3 DNA reads TGTGCCACCTGGGACAGGCCGGGCCGTTATAAGAAACTCTTT. This translates into CATWDRPGRYKKLF.

This clone was observed many times. The CDR3 DNA is TGTGCCACCTGGAGATATTATAAGAAACTCTTT. Its translation: CATWRYYKKLF. The chain joins TRGV4 to TRGJ1 or TRGJ2. The J gene, absent from TCRdb, was called here by matching the DNA to germline. The V and J ends lost 6 bases and 4 bases, in that order; junction bases with no gene match: 3. The CDR3 has 11 residues. CDR1 EGSTGY and CDR2 YDSYTSSV come from the germline V gene.

This clone was seen repeatedly, ten times or more. This rearrangement joins TRGV10 to TRGJ1 or TRGJ2. The J gene was not available in TCRdb and was assigned here by matching the DNA to germline segments. TRGV10 is treated as an ORF (open reading frame) with a function not yet certain. This CDR3 region has 12 residues. Trimming at V came to 8 bases and at J to 3 bases, leaving 5 bases not matched to a gene. CDR3 in DNA: TGTGCTGCGTGGGTCTTTTATTATAAGAAACTCTTT. Translating gives CAAWVFYYKKLF.

This clone came up a few times. The CDR3 DNA sequence: TGTGCCTTGTGGGAGGAGTTGAATTATTATAAGAAACTCTTT. Protein: CALWEELNYYKKLF. This chain uses TRGV9 with TRGJ1 or TRGJ2. In the absence of a J gene in TCRdb, the DNA was matched to germline to assign it here. The CDR3 length is 14 residues. Germline V lookup: CDR1 GITISATS, CDR2 ISYDGTV (reference sequence). J lost 0 bases, V lost 2 bases, and 4 bases had no gene match.

There are many counts of this clone. The chain combines TRGV2 with TRGJ1 or TRGJ2. Matching the DNA to germline supplied the J gene, which TCRdb does not give. Germline CDR1 reads EGSNGY; CDR2 reads YDSYNSKV. V lost 0 bases, J lost 3 bases, and 5 bases stayed unmatched. The CDR3 has 14 residues. The CDR3, as DNA: TGTGCCACCTGGGACGGGCGGCTTTATTATAAGAAACTCTTT. Translated: CATWDGRLYYKKLF.

This clone has a count of ten or more. The rearrangement joins TRGV10 to TRGJ1 or TRGJ2. Since TCRdb gives no J gene, matching the DNA to germline was used here to assign it. TRGV10 is an ORF; its function is uncertain. CDR3 length: 11 residues. Germline trimming cut 8 bases from V and 7 bases from J; bases unmatched to any gene: 6. CDR3 in amino acids: CAAWDQYKKLF. The CDR3 DNA follows: TGTGCTGCGTGGGATCAGTATAAGAAACTCTTT.

This clone was counted a few times. The V and J genes are TRGV4 and TRGJ1 or TRGJ2. The J gene is absent in TCRdb and was assigned here via DNA matching to germline. Germline V gives CDR1 EGSTGY, CDR2 YDSYTSSV. The junction had 5 bases not matched to a gene; V was cut back by 4 bases and J by 11 bases. This CDR3 spans 10 amino acids. The CDR3 loop reads CATWEGQKLF. CDR3 in DNA: TGTGCCACCTGGGAGGGTCAGAAACTCTTT.

This clone was seen many times. This chain connects TRGV9 to TRGJ1 or TRGJ2. TCRdb does not report a J gene; here it was assigned by matching the DNA to germline references. CDR1 and CDR2 from the germline V gene are GITISATS and ISYDGTV (reference sequence). The CDR3 spans 10 residues. The CDR3 sequence: CSGADYKKLF. The CDR3 nucleotides read TGTTCTGGGGCCGATTATAAGAAACTCTTT.

This clone was found many times. This chain joins TRGV9 and TRGJ1 or TRGJ2. TCRdb offers no J gene call, so here the DNA was matched to germline to obtain one. Unmatched junction bases numbered 6, after V lost 12 bases and J lost 7 bases. CDR1 is GITISATS and CDR2 is ISYDGTV in the germline V gene (reference sequence). This CDR3 has 9 amino acids. The CDR3 reads CALKYKKLF. Here the CDR3 DNA reads TGTGCCCTGAAGTATAAGAAACTCTTT.

By its share, this clone is medium-sized. This sequence joins TRGV2 and TRGJP2. Assignment of the J gene here rests on matching the DNA to germline, because TCRdb gives none. CDR1 is EGSNGY and CDR2 is YDSYNSKV in the germline V gene. Trimming at V came to 6 bases and at J to 0 bases, leaving 13 bases not matched to a gene. The CDR3 is made up of 17 amino acids. This CDR3 is CATWPLGRNSSDWIKTF. Written as DNA, the CDR3 is TGTGCCACCTGGCCCCTGGGGAGGAATAGTAGTGATTGGATCAAGACGTTT.

This clone was found many times. One base separates it from a far larger clone, so it is likely a read error. The same CDR3 also results from other DNA sequences found in this sample. The chain joins TRGV9 to TRGJP. TCRdb is silent on the J gene; assignment here came from matching the DNA to germline. This CDR3 has 16 residues. The trim removed 4 bases at V and 6 bases at J, leaving 6 bases unmatched. Per germline, CDR1 GITISATS and CDR2 ISYDGTV (reference sequence). CDR3 nucleotide sequence: TGTGCCTTGTGGGAAGTGCGAGAGTTGGGCAAAAAAATCAAGGTATTT. Residues: CALWEVRELGKKIKVF.

Worth noting for this clone: One base separates it from a far larger clone, so it is likely a read error. At the DNA level, this CDR3 is encoded by other sequences in the same sample as well. The V gene is listed as TRGV4; no J gene was called. The CDR3 consists of 10 residues. The germline V gene has CDR1 EGSTGY and CDR2 YDSYTSSV. For the CDR3, the DNA is TGTGCCACCTGGGTCCATAAGAAGCTCTTT. It is translated as CATWVHKKLF.

This clone ranks as medium-sized (0.01 to 0.1%). This sample also contains other DNA sequences that code for the same CDR3. The genes are TRGV10 and TRGJ1 or TRGJ2. Matching the DNA to germline supplied the J gene, which TCRdb does not give. TRGV10 is filed as an ORF, its function uncertain. Trimming removed 8 bases from V and 2 bases from J; junction bases left unmatched: 25. CDR3 length equals 19 residues. CDR3 protein: CAAWDWGGVLVWDYYKKLF. As DNA, the CDR3 is TGTGCTGCGTGGGATTGGGGGGGCGTGCTAGTATGGGATTATTATAAGAAACTCTTT.

V is TRGV8 and J is TRGJ1 or TRGJ2. TCRdb lists no J gene, so it was determined here by aligning the DNA to germline. V lost 2 bases, J lost 8 bases, and 0 bases stayed unmatched. The CDR3 spans 10 residues. Germline CDR1 is VENAVY and CDR2 is YDSYNSRV. As DNA, the CDR3 is TGTGCCACCTGGGATAATAAGAAACTCTTT. It codes for CATWDNKKLF.

A few counts support this clone. The CDR3 protein is CATLNYYKKLF. DNA of the CDR3: TGTGCCACCTTGAATTATTATAAGAAACTCTTT. The genes are TRGV3 and TRGJ1 or TRGJ2. TCRdb records no J gene; here it was assigned by comparing the DNA to germline. The CDR3 has 11 residues. V was pared by 8 bases and J by 0 bases, with 1 base of the junction left unmatched. Germline CDR1 and CDR2: VTNTFY and YDVSTARD (reference sequence).

The rearrangement joins TRGV10 to TRGJP1. No J gene was available from TCRdb, and it was assigned here by a germline match of the DNA. TRGV10 is recorded as an ORF, its role being uncertain. The ends lost 8 bases at V and 9 bases at J; junction bases unmatched: 13. The CDR3 is 14 amino acids. DNA of the CDR3: TGTGCTGCGTGGGGCCCGTACCAGCGTTGGTTCAAGATATTT. Its translation is CAAWGPYQRWFKIF.

In this sample, this clone turned up many times. This rearrangement joins TRGV5 to TRGJ1 or TRGJ2. Here the J gene was assigned by germline matching of the DNA, as TCRdb has none. Trimming removed 0 bases from V and 6 bases from J; junction bases left unmatched: 5. Looked up from germline, CDR1 is VINAFY and CDR2 is YDVSNSKD. There are 13 residues in the CDR3. For the CDR3, the DNA is TGTGCCACCTGGGACAGGCTCGGTTATAAGAAACTCTTT. The encoded protein is CATWDRLGYKKLF.

This clone was counted ten times or more. Here the CDR3 reads CALWEVHRLF. CDR3 nucleotides: TGTGCCTTGTGGGAGGTGCATCGGCTCTTT. The V gene is TRGV9, but the J gene lacks a call. The CDR3 consists of 10 residues. Germline CDR1 reads GITISATS; CDR2 reads ISYDGTV (reference sequence).

By its share, this clone is medium-sized. The gene calls are TRGV4 and TRGJ1 or TRGJ2. No J gene is reported in TCRdb; it was inferred here by comparing the DNA with germline. The germline gives CDR1 EGSTGY, CDR2 YDSYTSSV. V was pared by 2 bases and J by 9 bases, with 13 bases of the junction left unmatched. This CDR3 is built from 14 residues. CDR3 DNA sequence: TGTGCCACCTGGGATGAACGGAGGAGCTGTAAGAAACTCTTT. Its protein is CATWDERRSCKKLF.

This clone was observed a few times. The protein TCRdb gives is from a much larger clone and does not agree with this DNA's translation at residue 4, likely a read error; the protein shown here comes from the DNA. This chain uses TRGV4 with TRGJP1. As TCRdb names no J gene, one was assigned here on the basis of a DNA match to germline. This CDR3 spans 17 amino acids. Germline CDR1 reads EGSTGY; CDR2 reads YDSYTSSV. The CDR3 reads CATRDLPNNTTGWFKIF. Written as DNA, the CDR3 is TGTGCCACCCGGGACCTCCCGAACAATACCACTGGTTGGTTCAAGATATTT.

Concerning this clone itself: It is unclear where the CDR3 begins or ends on the DNA, so no DNA is shown, and the CDR3 is as TCRdb lists it. The V gene reported is TRGV11; the J gene is uncalled. TRGV11 is filed as an ORF, its function uncertain. Both ends counted, the CDR3 spans 23 residues. CDR3 sequence: CACWIRHAFLIIIRNSLAVEQHF.

Many counts were recorded for this clone. The V and J genes are TRGV8 and TRGJ1 or TRGJ2. The J gene was missing in TCRdb and was found by matching the end of the DNA to germline. The CDR3 is made up of 10 amino acids. The germline gives CDR1 VENAVY, CDR2 YDSYNSRV. The J segment lost 8 bases and the V segment lost 5 bases, leaving 3 bases of the junction unmatched. CDR3 sequence (DNA): TGTGCCACCTGGGGTAATAAGAAACTCTTT. Translated: CATWGNKKLF.

This clone has at least ten counts. The rearrangement links TRGV8 to TRGJ1 or TRGJ2. Assignment of the J gene here rests on matching the DNA to germline, because TCRdb gives none. The CDR3 has 11 amino acids. CDR1 VENAVY and CDR2 YDSYNSRV come from the germline V gene. V lost 5 bases, J lost 8 bases, and 6 bases stayed unmatched. The CDR3 DNA sequence: TGTGCCACCTGGGGTCTGAATAAGAAACTCTTT. Protein sequence: CATWGLNKKLF.

Ten or more counts support this clone. The chain uses TRGV4 and TRGJ1 or TRGJ2. TCRdb gives no J gene; it was assigned here by matching the DNA to germline. The CDR3 totals 18 residues. Germline loops: CDR1 EGSTGY, CDR2 YDSYTSSV. Trimming at V came to 6 bases and at J to 0 bases, leaving 20 bases not matched to a gene. CDR3 residues: CATWSPQGNLWNYYKKLF. The CDR3 nucleotides read TGTGCCACCTGGTCACCCCAAGGAAACCTTTGGAATTATTATAAGAAACTCTTT.